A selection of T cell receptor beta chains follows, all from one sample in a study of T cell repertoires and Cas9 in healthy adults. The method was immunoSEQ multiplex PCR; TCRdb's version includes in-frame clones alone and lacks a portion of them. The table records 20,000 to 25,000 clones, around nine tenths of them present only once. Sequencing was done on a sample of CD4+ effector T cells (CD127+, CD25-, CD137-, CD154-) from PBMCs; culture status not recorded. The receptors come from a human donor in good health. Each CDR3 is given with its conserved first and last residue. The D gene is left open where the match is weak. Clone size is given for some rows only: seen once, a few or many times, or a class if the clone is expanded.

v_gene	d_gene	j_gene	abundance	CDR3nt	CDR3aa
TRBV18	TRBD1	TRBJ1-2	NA	TGTGCCAGCTCACCCGGACAGGGGAGAAGTGATGGCTACACCTTC	CASSPGQGRSDGYTF
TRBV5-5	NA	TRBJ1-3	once	TGTGCCAGCAGCCTGAGACAGACCTCTGGAAACACCATATATTTT	CASSLRQTSGNTIYF
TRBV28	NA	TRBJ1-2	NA	TGTGCCAGCAGTTTAGAGGGTGCGAACTATGGCTACACCTTC	CASSLEGANYGYTF
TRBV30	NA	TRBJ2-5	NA	TGTGCCTGGAGTGTGTTTCGGGGGGCAGAGACCCAGTACTTC	CAWSVFRGAETQYF
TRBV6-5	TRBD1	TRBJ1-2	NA	TGTGCCAGCAGCCTAACCGGGACAGGCAATAATGGCTACACCTTC	CASSLTGTGNNGYTF
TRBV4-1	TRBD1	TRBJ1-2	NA	TGCGCCAGCAGCGATGGACAGGAGACAACGAAGGGCTACACCTTC	CASSDGQETTKGYTF
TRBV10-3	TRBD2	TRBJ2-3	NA	TGTGCCATCAGCTGGACTAGCCCATCCAATGAGGATGCGCAGTATTTT	CAISWTSPSNEDAQYF
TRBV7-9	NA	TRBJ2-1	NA	TGTGCCAGCAGCCTACAGTTTAGCTCCTACAATGAGCAGTTCTTC	CASSLQFSSYNEQFF
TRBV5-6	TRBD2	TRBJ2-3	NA	TGTGCCAGCAGCGGACTAGCGGCGGGGAGCACAGATACGCAGTATTTT	CASSGLAAGSTDTQYF
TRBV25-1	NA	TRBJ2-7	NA	TGTGCCAGCAGTGGACGCGAGGGGTACGAGCAGTACTTC	CASSGREGYEQYF
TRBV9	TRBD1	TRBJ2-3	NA	TGTGCCAGCAGCGTGAACAGGGGGGCCACAGATACGCAGTATTTT	CASSVNRGATDTQYF
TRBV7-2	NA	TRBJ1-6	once	TGTGCCAGCAGCTTAGGGGGGGGTAGGGGACGATATAATTCACCCCTCCACTTT	CASSLGGGRGRYNSPLHF
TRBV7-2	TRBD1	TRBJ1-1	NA	TGTGCCAGCTCCCCCCAAACAGGGGACACTGAAGCTTTCTTT	CASSPQTGDTEAFF
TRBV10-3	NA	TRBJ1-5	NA	TGTGCCATCAGTGGGGGCAATAGCAATCAGCCCCAGCATTTT	CAISGGNSNQPQHF
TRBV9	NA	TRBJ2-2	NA	TGTGCCAGCAGCGTAGCTACTCGGCCGACCACCGGGGAGCTGTTTTTT	CASSVATRPTTGELFF
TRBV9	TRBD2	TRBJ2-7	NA	TGTGCCAGCAGCCTGACTAGCGGGGAGTCCGAGCAGTACTTC	CASSLTSGESEQYF
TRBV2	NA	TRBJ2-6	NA	TGTGCCAGCAGCACCCCCAGGGACCATTCTGGGGCCAACGTCCTGACTTTC	CASSTPRDHSGANVLTF
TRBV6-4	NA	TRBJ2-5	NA	TGTGCCAGCAGTGACTCCCTAGAGGGGGGGGAGGAGACCCAGTACTTC	CASSDSLEGGEETQYF
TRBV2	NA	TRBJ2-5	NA	TGTGCCAGCAGAGTTCAAGGGGGGGCGGAGACCCAGTACTTC	CASRVQGGAETQYF
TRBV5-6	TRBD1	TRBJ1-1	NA	TGTGCCAGCAGCTTCGGGACAGGGGGAGGGACTGAAGCTTTCTTT	CASSFGTGGGTEAFF
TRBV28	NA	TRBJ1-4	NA	TGTGCCAGCAGCCCTAATTCACAGAGAACAACTAATGAAAAACTGTTTTTT	CASSPNSQRTTNEKLFF
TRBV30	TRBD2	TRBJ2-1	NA	TGTGCCTGGAGCGCGGGGGGGCCCGAGCATGAGCAGTTCTTC	CAWSAGGPEHEQFF
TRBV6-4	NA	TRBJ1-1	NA	TGTGCCAGCCAAAAAACAGGTTTAGGCACTGAAGCTTTCTTT	CASQKTGLGTEAFF
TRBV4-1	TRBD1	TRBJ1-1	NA	TGCGCCAGCAGCCCTAGACAGGGGGCTGAGAACACTGAAGCTTTCTTT	CASSPRQGAENTEAFF
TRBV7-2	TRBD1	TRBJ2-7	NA	TGTGCCAGCAGCCAAGGGGACAGGGGGTTCGACGAGCAGTACTTC	CASSQGDRGFDEQYF
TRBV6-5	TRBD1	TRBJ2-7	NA	TGTGCCAGCAGTCAGACAGGGATCGAGCAGTACTTC	CASSQTGIEQYF
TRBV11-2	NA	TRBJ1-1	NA	TGTGCCAGCAGCCCTGGTGGGAACACTGAAGCTTTCTTT	CASSPGGNTEAFF
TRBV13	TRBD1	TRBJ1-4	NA	TGTGCCAGCAGCTTAGTAGGGGACAGGGTGCAAAAACTGTTTTTT	CASSLVGDRVQKLFF
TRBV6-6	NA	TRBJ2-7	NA	TGTGCCAGCAGTTCCAACTCCTACGAGCAGTACTTC	CASSSNSYEQYF
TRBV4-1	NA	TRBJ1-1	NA	TGCGCCAGCAGCCAATCACACTTTAGGGTGAACACTGAAGCTTTCTTT	CASSQSHFRVNTEAFF
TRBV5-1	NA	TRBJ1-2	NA	TGCGCCAGCAACACGGGGCCAGCAGATCATTATGGCTACACCTTC	CASNTGPADHYGYTF
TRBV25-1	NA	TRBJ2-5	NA	TGTGCCAGCAGTGTTGGGGGCGCTACGCAAGAGACCCAGTACTTC	CASSVGGATQETQYF
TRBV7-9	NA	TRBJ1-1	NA	TGTGCCAGCAGCTTAGTACACAGTCCGAACACTGAAGCTTTCTTT	CASSLVHSPNTEAFF
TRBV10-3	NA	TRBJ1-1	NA	TGTGCCATCAGACTGACAGAGAACACTGAAGCTTTCTTT	CAIRLTENTEAFF
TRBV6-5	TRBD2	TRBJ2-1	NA	TGTGCCAGCAGCCGGGAGGATGAGCAGTTCTTC	CASSREDEQFF
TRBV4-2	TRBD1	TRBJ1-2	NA	TGTGCCAGCAGCCCAGGCTTGGAGGGGGCGAGTGGCTACACCTTC	CASSPGLEGASGYTF
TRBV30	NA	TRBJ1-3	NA	TGTGCCTGGAGCTTCCCCCAAAACTTCCGAAACACCATATATTTT	CAWSFPQNFRNTIYF
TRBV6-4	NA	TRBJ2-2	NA	TGTGCCAGCAGCCCACAATATAGCGGGGAGCTGTTTTTT	CASSPQYSGELFF
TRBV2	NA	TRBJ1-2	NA	TGTGCCAGCGGTAGCTTTAGCGGCTACACCTTC	CASGSFSGYTF
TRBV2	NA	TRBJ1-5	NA	TGTGCCAGCAGTGAAGCGTACAAGGGTTGGCCCCAGCATTTT	CASSEAYKGWPQHF
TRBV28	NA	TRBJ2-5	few	TGTGCCGTTCAGGTCGGTGGGGGGGCTTTAGGAGAGACCCAGTACTTC	CAVQVGGGALGETQYF
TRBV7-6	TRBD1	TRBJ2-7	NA	TGTGCCAGCAGCGGTAGACAGGGGGGATTCTACGAGCAGTACTTC	CASSGRQGGFYEQYF
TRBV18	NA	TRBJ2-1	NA	TGTGCCAGCTCACCAGAGGGTGGACAGTTCTTC	CASSPEGGQFF
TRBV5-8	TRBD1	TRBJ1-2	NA	TGTGCCAGCAGCCCCCTTGGGGGACAGGGGTACTATGGCTACACCTTC	CASSPLGGQGYYGYTF
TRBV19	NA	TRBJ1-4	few	TGTGCCAGTAGTACGGGGCTCAATGAAAAACTGTTTTTT	CASSTGLNEKLFF
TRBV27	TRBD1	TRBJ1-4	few	TGTGCCAGCAGTAAATCTAGGACAGGAGATGAAAAACTGTTTTTT	CASSKSRTGDEKLFF
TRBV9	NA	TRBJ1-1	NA	TGTGCCAGCAGCCCGAAGGGCAGGGGCGTTACTGAAGCTTTCTTT	CASSPKGRGVTEAFF
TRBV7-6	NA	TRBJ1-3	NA	TGTGCCAGCAGCCGAGCGGGTCAGGGAAACACCATATATTTT	CASSRAGQGNTIYF
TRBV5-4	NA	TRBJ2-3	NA	TGTGCCAGCAGCCTATCCGGAACGGGTAGCACAGATACGCAGTATTTT	CASSLSGTGSTDTQYF
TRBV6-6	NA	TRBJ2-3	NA	TGTGCCAGCAGTTACTCTCTGGACATACCAGATACGCAGTATTTT	CASSYSLDIPDTQYF